This TCR beta chain was identified during a study of early stage breast cancer tumors. Clones were sequenced by immunoSEQ multiplex PCR, and TCRdb holds only the in-frame ones, with some missing. The profile shows fewer than 90,000 clones, around 80% of them singletons. Germline V gene sequence: CDR1 SGHVS, CDR2 FQNEAQ. The ends were cut back, 5 bases at V and 5 bases at J, with 18 bases in the middle. CDR3 size: 15 residues. Sequenced material: blood. This TCR derives from a person aged 55 to 69 with breast cancer. The chain recombines TRBV7-8 with TRBJ1-1; D unresolved. The CDR3 loop reads CASSRVRFAGTEAFF. The CDR3 DNA follows: TGTGCCAGCAGCCGAGTGCGGTTTGCCGGGACTGAAGCTTTCTTT.